The TCR beta chain described here comes from a study of shared clonotypes between healthy human individuals. Study-wide findings and caveats: The authors sampled blood alone, and tissue repertoires likely differ. Rarefaction exposed incomplete sorted-subset sequencing despite large depth. Unshared clonotypes carried lower generation probabilities than those common to all four donors. Memory subsets generally showed lower estimated richness than naive subsets.

The data were produced by immunoSEQ multiplex PCR, yet TCRdb's version contains in-frame clones alone and is incomplete. The data contain 2 million to 2.5 million clones, 80% to 95% of them singletons. The CDR3 is made up of 14 amino acids. Germline V gene lookup returns CDR1 MGHRA and CDR2 YSYEKL. The V and J ends lost 4 bases and 0 bases respectively, with 9 bases between them. This clone was seen only a few times. The target antigen is unknown. This clonotype was sampled from a man aged 18 to 29 in good health. Some clones in this sample may be carry-over from other donors' samples. Sequenced material: naive CD4+ T cells from PBMCs. This sample's subset: CD45RA+ positively selected. This sequence joins TRBV4-1 and TRBJ1-1, with no clear D. This CDR3 reads CASSLPTLNTEAFF. For the CDR3, the DNA is TGCGCCAGCAGCCTACCGACCTTGAACACTGAAGCTTTCTTT.